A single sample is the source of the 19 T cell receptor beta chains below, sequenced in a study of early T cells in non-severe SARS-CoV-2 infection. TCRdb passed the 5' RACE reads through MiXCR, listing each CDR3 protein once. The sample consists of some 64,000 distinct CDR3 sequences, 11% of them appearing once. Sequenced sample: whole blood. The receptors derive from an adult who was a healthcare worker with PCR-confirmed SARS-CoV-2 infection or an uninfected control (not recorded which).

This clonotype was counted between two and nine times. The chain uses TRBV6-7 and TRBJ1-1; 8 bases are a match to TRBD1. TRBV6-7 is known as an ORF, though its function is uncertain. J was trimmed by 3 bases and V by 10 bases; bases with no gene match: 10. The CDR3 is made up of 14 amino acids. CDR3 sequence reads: CATVCRGRYTEAFF. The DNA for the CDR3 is TGTGCCACCGTTTGCAGGGGGCGGTACACTGAAGCTTTCTTT.

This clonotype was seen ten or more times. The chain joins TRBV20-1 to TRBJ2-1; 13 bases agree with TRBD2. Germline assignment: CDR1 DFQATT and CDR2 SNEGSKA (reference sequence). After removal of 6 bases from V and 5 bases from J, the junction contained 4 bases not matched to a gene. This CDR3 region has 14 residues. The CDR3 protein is CSADGTSGNNEQFF. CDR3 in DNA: TGCAGTGCGGACGGGACTAGCGGGAACAATGAGCAGTTCTTC.

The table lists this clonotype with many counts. The CDR3 DNA reads TGTGCCAGCAGCCCCCCGGAGGCAGGGGGTAATGGCTACACCTTC. Protein product: CASSPPEAGGNGYTF. The chain links TRBV7-9 to TRBJ1-2; 7 positions agree with TRBD1. CDR3 length: 15 amino acids. Germline V gene data show CDR1 as SEHNR and CDR2 as FQNEAQ (reference sequence). Losses at the gene ends were 5 bases for V and 6 bases for J; bases not matched to a gene: 12.

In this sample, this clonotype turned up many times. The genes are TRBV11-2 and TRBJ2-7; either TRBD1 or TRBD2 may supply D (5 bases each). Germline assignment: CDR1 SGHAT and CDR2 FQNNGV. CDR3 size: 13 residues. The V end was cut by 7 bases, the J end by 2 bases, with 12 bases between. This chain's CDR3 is CASNRDGAYEQYF. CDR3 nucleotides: TGTGCCAGCAACCGGGACGGCGCCTACGAGCAGTACTTC.

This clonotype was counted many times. The CDR3 DNA reads as TGCAGTGCTATCTTAGTGGGACAGGAGAATCAGCCCCAGCATTTT. Translating gives CSAILVGQENQPQHF. This chain joins TRBV20-1 and TRBJ1-5; TRBD1 aligns across 8 bases. The germline gives CDR1 DFQATT, CDR2 SNEGSKA (reference sequence). V lost 4 bases and J lost 4; bases outside the gene matches: 9. The CDR3 totals 15 residues.

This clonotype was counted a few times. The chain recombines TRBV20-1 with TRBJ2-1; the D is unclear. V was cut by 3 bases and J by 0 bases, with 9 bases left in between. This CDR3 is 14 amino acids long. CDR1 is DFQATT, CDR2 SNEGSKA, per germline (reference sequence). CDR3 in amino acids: CSASEMSSYNEQFF. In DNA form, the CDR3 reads TGCAGTGCTAGCGAGATGAGCTCCTACAATGAGCAGTTCTTC.

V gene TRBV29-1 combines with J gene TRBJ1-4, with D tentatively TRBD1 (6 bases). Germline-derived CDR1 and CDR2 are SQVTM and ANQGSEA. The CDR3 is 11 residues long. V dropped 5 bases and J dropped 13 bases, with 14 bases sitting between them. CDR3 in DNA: TGCAGCGTTTTCGGACAGAGGGGACTGTTTTTT. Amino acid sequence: CSVFGQRGLFF.

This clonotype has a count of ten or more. CDR3 nucleotides: TGTGCCTGGAGTGTGACAGCCCGCCCTTACAATGAGCAGTTCTTC. This encodes CAWSVTARPYNEQFF. The chain has TRBV30 and TRBJ2-1, with D possibly TRBD1 on 5 matching bases. This CDR3 contains 15 residues. V shed 0 bases and J shed 4 bases, with 13 bases lying between them. From germline, CDR1 is GTSNPN and CDR2 SVGIG (reference sequence).

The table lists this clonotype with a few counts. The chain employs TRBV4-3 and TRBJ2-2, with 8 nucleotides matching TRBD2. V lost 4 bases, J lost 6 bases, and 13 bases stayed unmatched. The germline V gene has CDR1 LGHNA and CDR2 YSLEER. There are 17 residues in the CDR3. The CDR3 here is CASSPSQSGGGPGELFF. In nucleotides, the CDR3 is TGCGCCAGCAGCCCATCCCAAAGCGGGGGAGGGCCCGGGGAGCTGTTTTTT.

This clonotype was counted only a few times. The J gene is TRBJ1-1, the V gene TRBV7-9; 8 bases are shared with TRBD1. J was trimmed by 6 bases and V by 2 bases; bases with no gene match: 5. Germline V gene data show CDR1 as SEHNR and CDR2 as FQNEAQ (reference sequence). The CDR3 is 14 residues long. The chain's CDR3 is CASSLLGTGAEAFF. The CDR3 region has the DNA TGTGCCAGCAGCTTACTTGGGACAGGCGCTGAAGCTTTCTTT.

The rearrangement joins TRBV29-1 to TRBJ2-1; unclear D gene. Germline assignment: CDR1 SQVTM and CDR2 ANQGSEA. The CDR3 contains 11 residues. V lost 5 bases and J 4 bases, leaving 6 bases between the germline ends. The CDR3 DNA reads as TGCAGCGTTATGCCTTACAATGAGCAGTTCTTC. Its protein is CSVMPYNEQFF.

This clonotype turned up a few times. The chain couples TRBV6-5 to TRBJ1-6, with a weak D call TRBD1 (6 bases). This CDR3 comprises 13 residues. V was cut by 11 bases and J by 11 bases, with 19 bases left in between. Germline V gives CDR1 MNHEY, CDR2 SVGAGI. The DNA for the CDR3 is TGTGCCCGAATATTACAGGGAGAAACACCCCTCCACTTT. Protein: CARILQGETPLHF.

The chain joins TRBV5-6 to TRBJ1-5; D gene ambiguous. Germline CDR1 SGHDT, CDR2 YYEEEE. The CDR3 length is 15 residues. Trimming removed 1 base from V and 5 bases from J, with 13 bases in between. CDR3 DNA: TGTGCCAGCAGCTTGAGGAGGACCTCGGATCAGCCCCAGCATTTT. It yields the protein CASSLRRTSDQPQHF.

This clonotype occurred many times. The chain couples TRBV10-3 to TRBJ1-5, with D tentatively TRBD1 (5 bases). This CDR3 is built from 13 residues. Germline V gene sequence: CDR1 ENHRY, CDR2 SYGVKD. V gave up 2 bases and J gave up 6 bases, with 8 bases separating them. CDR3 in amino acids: CAISEAGTQPQHF. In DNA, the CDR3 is TGTGCCATCAGTGAGGCAGGGACTCAGCCCCAGCATTTT.

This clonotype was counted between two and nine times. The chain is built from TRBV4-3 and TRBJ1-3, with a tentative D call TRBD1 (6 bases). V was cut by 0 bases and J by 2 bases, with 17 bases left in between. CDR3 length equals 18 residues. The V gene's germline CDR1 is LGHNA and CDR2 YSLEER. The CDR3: CASSQDPMHREAGNTIYF. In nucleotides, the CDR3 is TGCGCCAGCAGCCAAGATCCAATGCACAGGGAAGCTGGAAACACCATATATTTT.

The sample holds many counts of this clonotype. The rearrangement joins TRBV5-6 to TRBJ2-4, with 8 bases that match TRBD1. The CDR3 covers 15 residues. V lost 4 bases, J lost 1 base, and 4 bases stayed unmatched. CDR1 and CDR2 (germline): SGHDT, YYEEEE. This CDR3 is CASSRQGRAKNIQYF. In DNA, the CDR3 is TGTGCCAGCAGCCGACAGGGGCGCGCCAAAAACATTCAGTACTTC.

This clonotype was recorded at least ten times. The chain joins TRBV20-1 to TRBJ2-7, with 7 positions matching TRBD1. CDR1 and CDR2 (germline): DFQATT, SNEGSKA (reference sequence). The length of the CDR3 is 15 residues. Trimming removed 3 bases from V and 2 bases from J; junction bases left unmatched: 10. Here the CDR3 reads CSASRYRQGPYEQYF. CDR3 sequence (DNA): TGCAGTGCTAGCCGTTACCGACAGGGACCCTACGAGCAGTACTTC.

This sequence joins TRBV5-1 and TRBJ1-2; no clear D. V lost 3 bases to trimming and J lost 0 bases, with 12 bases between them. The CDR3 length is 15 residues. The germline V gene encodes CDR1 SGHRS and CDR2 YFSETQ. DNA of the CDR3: TGCGCCAGCAGCTACCCCCATCCGGCTAACTATGGCTACACCTTC. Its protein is CASSYPHPANYGYTF.

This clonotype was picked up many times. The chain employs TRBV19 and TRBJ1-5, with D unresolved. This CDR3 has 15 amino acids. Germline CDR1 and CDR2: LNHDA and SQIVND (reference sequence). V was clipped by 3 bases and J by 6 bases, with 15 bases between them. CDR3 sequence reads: CASSISSGSSQPQHF. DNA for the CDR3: TGTGCCAGTAGTATTTCTTCGGGGTCGAGTCAGCCCCAGCATTTT. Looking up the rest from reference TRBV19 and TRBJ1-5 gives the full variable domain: DGGITQSPKYLFRKEGQNVTLSCEQNLNHDAMYWYRQDPGQGLRLIYYSQIVNDFQKGDIAEGYSVSREKKESFPLTVTSAQKNPTAFYLCASSISSGSSQPQHFGDGTRLSIL.